The entry that follows covers one T cell receptor (beta chain) sequence. Its antigen remains unknown. Trimming took 4 bases from V and 4 from J, leaving 9 bases between them. The CDR3 length is 13 residues. The V gene's germline CDR1 is SGHTA and CDR2 FQGTGA. This entry comes from a study of CD8 T cells in ankylosing spondylitis. Study outcomes and limitations: Made up of eight highly homologous variants, a TCR beta motif appeared characteristic of ankylosing spondylitis blood.

In making TCR beta libraries, quantitative 5'-RACE with molecular barcodes was used. TCRdb called the 5' RACE reads again in MiXCR, with one record for every CDR3 protein. Found here are some 800,000 distinct CDR3 sequences, roughly 12% of them singletons; the top ten hold 0.51%. The clonotype was recovered from a male donor with ankylosing spondylitis. The specimen sequenced was blood, either unsorted or a sorted T cell fraction (not recorded which). The J gene is TRBJ2-3, the V gene TRBV7-3; D is ambiguous. The CDR3 here is CASSSLYSDTQYF. The CDR3 coding sequence is TGTGCCAGCAGCTCCTTGTATTCAGATACGCAGTATTTT.